This TCR beta chain came from a study of shared clonotypes between healthy human individuals. General study findings and limits: Compared with clonotypes that all four donors shared, non-shared clonotypes had lower generation probabilities. Rarefaction exposed incomplete sorted-subset sequencing despite large depth. Donor clonotype sharing was expected to depend on sequencing depth.

V was clipped by 3 bases and J by 3 bases, with 12 bases between them. The CDR3 totals 14 residues. Germline values: CDR1 KGHSH, CDR2 LQKENI. Note on this clone: Its antigen is unidentified.

The table came from immunoSEQ multiplex PCR; TCRdb's copy has only in-frame clones and leaves some out. The sample includes about 660,000 clones, around two thirds of them seen just once. The receptor comes from a woman in her twenties or thirties in good health. The gene calls are TRBV18 and TRBJ2-7; D is undetermined. The sequenced sample was memory CD4+ T cells sorted from blood. The subset is: CD45RA-negative fraction. CDR3 sequence (DNA): TGTGCCAGCTCACCCCGGGCCCAATTCTACGAGCAGTACTTC. Protein sequence: CASSPRAQFYEQYF.